What follows describes a single T cell receptor (beta chain). This table comes from immunoSEQ multiplex PCR, and its TCRdb copy is limited to in-frame clones, with some not included. The sample includes roughly 180,000 clones, 90% of them seen just once. This sample is part of a study of T cell responses to AZD1222 COVID-19 vaccine. The starting material was peripheral blood, obtained on day 0 of AZD1222 vaccination. The receptor was derived from an adult in good health.

In DNA, the CDR3 is TGTGCCAGCAGTTTTCAGCAGGAGGGTTCACCCCTCCACTTT. As protein: CASSFQQEGSPLHF. V usage is TRBV6-5 and J usage is TRBJ1-6; no clear D gene. With 4 bases removed from V and 9 bases from J, the gap between germline ends came to 13 bases. CDR1 and CDR2 from the germline V gene are MNHEY and SVGAGI. The CDR3 contains 14 residues.